Listed below are T cell receptor beta chains from one sample, sequenced in a study of blood T cells in healthy people across ages. A single record per CDR3 protein comes from TCRdb applying MiXCR to the 5' RACE reads. This repertoire shows about 1.4 million distinct CDR3 sequences, almost 60% found once; its top ten account for more than 6%. Specimen: blood. These receptors all come from a young man in good health. Each CDR3 is given with its conserved first and last residue. The order of the fields is J gene, clone size, V gene, D gene, CDR3 length, CDR3 protein, CDR3 DNA. The D gene is left open where the match is weak. Not all rows give a size; the values are once, few, many and, for expanded clones, a class.

TRBJ2-7	NA	TRBV6-1	TRBD1	16	CASTKKTGTGRYEQYF	TGTGCCAGCACCAAGAAGACCGGGACAGGAAGATACGAGCAGTACTTC
TRBJ2-5	once	TRBV7-9	TRBD2	15	CASSPRGLQLWAQYF	TGTGCCAGCAGCCCCCGGGGACTACAACTCTGGGCCCAGTACTTC
TRBJ2-1	NA	TRBV5-1	NA	15	CASSLESGPAEEQFF	TGCGCCAGCAGCTTGGAATCGGGGCCGGCGGAGGAGCAGTTCTTC
TRBJ1-6	NA	TRBV4-2	TRBD1	17	CASSQDYRDRENSPLHF	TGTGCCAGCAGCCAGGACTATCGTGACAGGGAAAATTCACCCCTCCACTTT
TRBJ2-1	NA	TRBV7-9	NA	15	CASSFTDVSYNEQFF	TGTGCCAGCAGCTTTACAGACGTCTCCTACAATGAGCAGTTCTTC
TRBJ1-3	NA	TRBV29-1	NA	13	CSVIQSSGNTIYF	TGCAGCGTTATCCAGAGCTCTGGAAACACCATATATTTT
TRBJ2-1	NA	TRBV18	NA	13	CASSPRSYNEQFF	TGTGCCAGCTCACCACGAAGCTACAATGAGCAGTTCTTC
TRBJ2-2	NA	TRBV7-2	NA	17	CASSLVPSIAWTGELFF	TGTGCCAGCAGCTTAGTCCCAAGCATTGCATGGACCGGGGAGCTGTTTTTT
TRBJ2-7	once	TRBV6-2/TRBV6-3	TRBD2	15	CASRESGGSTYEQYF	TGTGCCAGCAGGGAGTCCGGGGGGTCTACCTACGAGCAGTACTTC
TRBJ2-3	NA	TRBV6-1	NA	14	CASSEDQRGDTQYF	TGTGCCAGCAGTGAAGATCAAAGAGGAGATACGCAGTATTTT
TRBJ2-7	NA	TRBV5-6	NA	15	CASSLGSSSYNEQYF	TGTGCCAGCAGCTTGGGGTCAAGCTCCTACAATGAGCAGTACTTC
TRBJ2-1	few	TRBV9	TRBD1	15	CASSRQRTGDNEQFF	TGTGCCAGCAGCCGCCAGAGGACAGGGGACAATGAGCAGTTCTTC
TRBJ2-3	few	TRBV5-6	NA	15	CASSLSPTGTDTQYF	TGTGCCAGCAGCCTCTCACCGACAGGCACAGATACGCAGTATTTT
TRBJ2-3	once	TRBV27	TRBD1	15	CASSSTGGQVGTQYF	TGTGCCAGCAGTTCGACAGGGGGTCAGGTTGGTACGCAGTATTTT
TRBJ1-2	NA	TRBV24-1	NA	13	CATSGQNDYGYTF	TGTGCCACCAGTGGACAGAACGACTATGGCTACACCTTC
TRBJ2-7	NA	TRBV20-1	TRBD2	17	CSAGRTSGRVGSYEQYF	TGCAGTGCTGGAAGGACTAGCGGGAGGGTGGGCTCCTACGAGCAGTACTTC
TRBJ2-5	NA	TRBV29-1	NA	14	CSGTPGEGQETQYF	TGCAGCGGTACCCCAGGGGAGGGCCAAGAGACCCAGTACTTC
TRBJ2-1	NA	TRBV28	NA	15	CASSPHRDSNNEQFF	TGTGCCAGCAGTCCCCACCGGGACTCCAACAATGAGCAGTTCTTC
TRBJ1-2	NA	TRBV18	TRBD1	14	CASSPETGRDGYTF	TGTGCCAGCTCACCAGAGACAGGGCGAGATGGCTACACCTTC
TRBJ1-1	NA	TRBV7-9	TRBD1	13	CASSPWDSREAFF	TGTGCCAGCAGCCCTTGGGACAGTAGAGAAGCTTTCTTT
TRBJ2-2	NA	TRBV6-2/TRBV6-3	NA	13	CASSYLTSGELFF	TGTGCCAGCAGTTATCTTACGTCCGGGGAGCTGTTTTTT
TRBJ1-6	NA	TRBV5-6	NA	13	CASSLARSSPLHF	TGTGCCAGCAGCTTAGCCCGGTCGTCACCCCTCCACTTT
TRBJ2-3	NA	TRBV3-1	TRBD2	17	CASSQDPSVWGGVGQYF	TGTGCCAGCAGCCAAGATCCCTCTGTCTGGGGGGGAGTCGGGCAGTATTTT
TRBJ1-5	NA	TRBV6-5	NA	14	CASSYGSAGQPQHF	TGTGCCAGCAGTTACGGGTCGGCGGGTCAGCCCCAGCATTTT
TRBJ1-2	many	TRBV12-3/TRBV12-4	TRBD1	12	CASSWTGDGYTF	TGTGCCAGCAGTTGGACAGGGGATGGCTACACCTTC
TRBJ2-5	NA	TRBV20-1	TRBD2	18	CSAQWSGGRFGIWETQYF	TGCAGTGCTCAATGGAGCGGGGGGAGGTTTGGTATTTGGGAGACCCAGTACTTC
TRBJ2-7	NA	TRBV7-2	TRBD2	16	CASSLTPLAGAYEQYF	TGTGCCAGCAGCTTAACCCCACTAGCGGGGGCCTACGAGCAGTACTTC
TRBJ2-7	few	TRBV4-3	NA	14	CASSHALRGYEQYF	TGCGCCAGCAGCCACGCCCTCCGGGGATACGAGCAGTACTTC
TRBJ2-7	NA	TRBV29-1	TRBD2	13	CSVEAGGFYEQYF	TGCAGCGTTGAGGCGGGAGGGTTCTACGAGCAGTACTTC
TRBJ2-7	few	TRBV27	TRBD2	15	CASSPTSGASYEQYF	TGTGCCAGCAGCCCGACTAGCGGGGCTTCCTACGAGCAGTACTTC
TRBJ2-1	NA	TRBV6-2/TRBV6-3	NA	14	CASSLDGRLEIRFF	TGTGCCAGCAGTTTGGACGGACGCTTAGAGATAAGGTTCTTC
TRBJ2-5	few	TRBV4-1	TRBD1	14	CASSQIERQGKQYF	TGCGCCAGCAGCCAAATCGAGCGACAGGGTAAGCAGTACTTC
TRBJ2-5	NA	TRBV14	NA	13	CASSQDAFETQYF	TGTGCCAGCAGCCAAGATGCCTTCGAGACCCAGTACTTC
TRBJ1-2	NA	TRBV6-5	NA	14	CASSYSPQSYGYTF	TGTGCCAGCAGTTACTCTCCACAGAGCTATGGCTACACCTTC
TRBJ2-7	NA	TRBV5-4	NA	13	CASRRSPSYEQYF	TGTGCCAGCAGACGGTCTCCCTCCTACGAGCAGTACTTC
TRBJ2-1	few	TRBV12-3/TRBV12-4	TRBD2	16	CASSSSGREIYNEQFF	TGTGCCAGCAGTTCTAGCGGGAGGGAAATTTACAATGAGCAGTTCTTC
TRBJ2-7	NA	TRBV25-1	NA	16	CASSDSGLPTVHEQYF	TGTGCCAGCAGTGACTCTGGACTCCCCACCGTCCACGAGCAGTACTTC
TRBJ2-5	NA	TRBV20-1	TRBD2	15	CSARGTSGLAETRYF	TGCAGTGCTAGAGGGACTAGCGGGTTAGCGGAGACCCGGTACTTC
TRBJ2-7	NA	TRBV2	TRBD2	14	CASRIAGGQYEQYF	TGTGCCAGCAGAATAGCGGGGGGCCAATACGAGCAGTACTTC
TRBJ2-2	NA	TRBV3-1	NA	15	CASSPLGARTGELFF	TGTGCCAGCAGCCCCCTCGGGGCCCGGACCGGGGAGCTGTTTTTT
TRBJ2-5	many	TRBV14	TRBD1	16	CASSQDQDRGQETQYF	TGTGCCAGCAGCCAAGACCAGGACAGGGGCCAAGAGACCCAGTACTTC
TRBJ2-1	NA	TRBV12-3/TRBV12-4	NA	12	CASSLVHHEQFF	TGTGCCAGCAGTTTAGTCCACCATGAGCAGTTCTTC
TRBJ2-7	NA	TRBV20-1	TRBD2	16	CSARYFSSGRVDEQYF	TGCAGTGCTAGATATTTCTCTAGCGGGAGGGTGGACGAGCAGTACTTC
TRBJ2-5	NA	TRBV6-6	TRBD2	14	CASRLGLAQETQYF	TGTGCCAGCAGACTCGGACTAGCACAAGAGACCCAGTACTTC
TRBJ2-7	few	TRBV15	NA	12	CATSEGSYEQYF	TGTGCCACCAGCGAGGGCTCCTACGAGCAGTACTTC
TRBJ2-6	NA	TRBV10-3	TRBD1	16	CAISEIGTAGANVLTF	TGTGCCATCAGTGAGATCGGGACAGCTGGGGCCAACGTCCTGACTTTC
TRBJ1-6	once	TRBV4-1	TRBD1	15	CASSQGDRGRSPLHF	TGCGCCAGCAGCCAAGGGGACAGGGGACGCTCACCCCTCCACTTT
TRBJ2-5	once	TRBV28	NA	15	CASTPLGKRQETQYF	TGTGCCAGCACCCCTTTGGGCAAGCGCCAAGAGACCCAGTACTTC
TRBJ1-2	once	TRBV7-6	NA	16	CASSLRAGPANYGYTF	TGTGCCAGCAGCTTAAGGGCAGGGCCAGCTAACTATGGCTACACCTTC
TRBJ2-1	NA	TRBV4-3	NA	14	CASSQGFGGNEQFF	TGCGCCAGCAGCCAAGGCTTCGGGGGCAATGAGCAGTTCTTC
TRBJ2-7	few	TRBV27	TRBD1	15	CASSFSGQGVYEQYF	TGTGCCAGCAGTTTCTCCGGACAGGGGGTCTACGAGCAGTACTTC
TRBJ2-7	NA	TRBV7-2	TRBD2	13	CASSSVRLAVQYF	TGTGCCAGCAGCTCAGTCAGGCTAGCGGTGCAGTACTTC
TRBJ2-1	NA	TRBV10-3	NA	13	CAVADEVGNEQFF	TGTGCCGTCGCTGATGAGGTGGGGAATGAGCAGTTCTTC
TRBJ1-4	few	TRBV3-1	NA	17	CASSQKTTVATNEKLFF	TGTGCCAGCAGCCAGAAGACGACGGTTGCAACTAATGAAAAACTGTTTTTT
TRBJ1-2	NA	TRBV25-1	NA	15	CASSEAAQQYYGYTF	TGTGCCAGCAGTGAAGCAGCTCAGCAATACTATGGCTACACCTTC
TRBJ1-1	few	TRBV29-1	TRBD1	14	CSVEPGQVMSEAFF	TGCAGCGTTGAACCGGGACAGGTTATGTCTGAAGCTTTCTTT
TRBJ1-4	NA	TRBV20-1	NA	14	CSARDSGGSEKLFF	TGCAGTGCTAGAGATTCCGGAGGAAGTGAAAAACTGTTTTTT
TRBJ2-7	NA	TRBV10-3	NA	12	CAISEDWFEQYF	TGTGCCATCAGTGAGGATTGGTTCGAGCAGTACTTC
TRBJ2-4	few	TRBV6-5	NA	19	CASSYSRGGSKYAKNIQYF	TGTGCCAGCAGTTACTCGAGGGGTGGTAGCAAATACGCCAAAAACATTCAGTACTTC